This T cell receptor beta chain appears in the sequencing data of a study of long-term antiretroviral therapy in people with HIV. At survey level, the immunoSEQ assay was run in its v3.0 version. Produced via immunoSEQ multiplex PCR; TCRdb's table is partial and in-frame only. Among tens of thousands of clones, 80% were seen once, and the ten largest hold 7.3%. From germline, CDR1 is SGHTA and CDR2 FQGNSA. The CDR3 is made up of 16 amino acids. V lost 5 bases, J lost 0 bases, and 16 bases lay in between. Regarding the study as a whole: The ART regimens used between about 2004 and 2017 may be less effective than current ones.

The table lists this clone with a few counts. The antigen is unknown. The clonotype comes from a middle-aged man with HIV. V usage is TRBV7-2 and J usage is TRBJ1-2; D is undetermined. The specimen comprised unsorted PBMCs, sampled 0.3 years after starting antiretroviral therapy. The CDR3 reads CASSRSAAGTNYGYTF. CDR3 bases: TGTGCCAGCAGCCGTAGTGCCGCAGGTACTAACTATGGCTACACCTTC.